Below are 14 T cell receptor beta chains sequenced from a single sample in a study of blood T cell repertoires in COVID-19. This table comes from immunoSEQ multiplex PCR, and its TCRdb copy is limited to in-frame clones, with some not included. The table lists approximately 140,000 clones, 80% to 90% of them singletons. Specimen: peripheral blood. The source is a man aged 18-30 years with COVID-19, enrolled during active disease.

The V and J genes are TRBV9 and TRBJ2-3; possible D gene TRBD1, 5 bases. V lost 3 bases and J 4 bases, leaving 12 bases between the germline ends. The CDR3 contains 14 residues. Germline assignment: CDR1 SGDLS and CDR2 YYNGEE. The CDR3 here is CASSDQSGPDTQYF. Here the CDR3 DNA reads TGTGCCAGCAGCGATCAGTCAGGGCCAGATACGCAGTATTTT.

The CDR3 reads CASSFGSGAEKLFF. CDR3 DNA sequence: TGTGCCAGCAGTTTTGGGTCAGGGGCTGAAAAACTGTTTTTT. The chain uses TRBV27 and TRBJ1-4; D may be TRBD1 (6 bases). In germline, CDR1 is MNHEY, CDR2 SMNVEV (reference sequence). V was shortened by 3 bases and J by 7 bases, with 12 bases between the two germline ends. The CDR3 is 14 residues long.

V is TRBV6-6 and J is TRBJ1-2; 7 bases line up with TRBD1. The junction had 9 bases not matched to a gene; V was cut back by 4 bases and J by 4 bases. Per germline, CDR1 MNHNY and CDR2 SVGAGI (reference sequence). The CDR3 length is 15 residues. CDR3 in DNA: TGTGCCAGCAGTTCGCGACAGGGAGGAGGCTATGGCTACACCTTC. Amino acid sequence: CASSSRQGGGYGYTF.

The CDR3 sequence is CAWSAGLSTDTQYF. The CDR3 region has the DNA TGTGCCTGGTCGGCAGGGCTTAGCACAGATACGCAGTATTTT. The chain links TRBV30 to TRBJ2-3; maybe TRBD1 (5 bases). Per the germline V gene, CDR1 is GTSNPN and CDR2 is SVGIG (reference sequence). The CDR3 consists of 14 residues. V was cut by 5 bases and J by 0 bases, with 12 bases left in between.

V is TRBV5-1 and J is TRBJ2-1; possible D gene TRBD1, 5 bases. Germline V gives CDR1 SGHRS, CDR2 YFSETQ. V lost 2 bases and J lost 1, with 7 bases in between. CDR3 length equals 14 residues. CDR3 loop: CASSLGVSYNEQFF. CDR3 DNA: TGCGCCAGCAGCTTAGGGGTTTCCTACAATGAGCAGTTCTTC.

The chain carries TRBV11-2 and TRBJ2-1, with D possibly TRBD2 on 5 matching bases. V was shortened by 5 bases and J by 6 bases, with 8 bases between the two germline ends. CDR1 and CDR2 from the germline V gene are SGHAT and FQNNGV. This CDR3 spans 12 amino acids. The DNA of the CDR3 is TGTGCCAGCAGCCCAAGCGGCAATGAGCAGTTCTTC. Translation: CASSPSGNEQFF.

The chain recombines TRBV6-6 with TRBJ1-1, with TRBD1 identical over 7 bases. This CDR3 has 14 residues. Looked up from germline, CDR1 is MNHNY and CDR2 is SVGAGI (reference sequence). V lost 2 bases, J lost 0 bases, and 0 bases stayed unmatched. CDR3 in DNA: TGTGCCAGCAGTTACGACAGGGTGAACACTGAAGCTTTCTTT. This encodes CASSYDRVNTEAFF.

The V gene is TRBV9, the J gene TRBJ1-1; 12 bases are shared with TRBD1. Losses at the gene ends were 4 bases for V and 2 bases for J; bases not matched to a gene: 15. The CDR3 covers 19 residues. Germline CDR1 is SGDLS and CDR2 is YYNGEE. Here the CDR3 DNA reads TGTGCCAGCAGCCCAAGGCTGGGGACAGGGGGCGTAGGAAACACTGAAGCTTTCTTT. Translation gives CASSPRLGTGGVGNTEAFF.

The genes are TRBV27 and TRBJ1-2; no clear D. Deletions cut 1 base from V and 0 bases from J, with 15 bases between. Per germline, CDR1 MNHEY and CDR2 SMNVEV (reference sequence). The CDR3 has 17 amino acids. DNA for the CDR3: TGTGCCAGCAGTTTATATTGGTCGACTGCCACTAACTATGGCTACACCTTC. Translation gives CASSLYWSTATNYGYTF.

The sample holds a few counts of this clone. The chain combines TRBV6-5 with TRBJ1-1, with 8 nucleotides matching TRBD1. V lost 2 bases to trimming and J lost 1 base; unmatched junction nucleotides: 6. Germline V gene sequence: CDR1 MNHEY, CDR2 SVGAGI. This CDR3 is built from 16 residues. The CDR3 nucleotides read TGTGCCAGCAGTTACCTACCCGGGACAGGGAACACTGAAGCTTTCTTT. Protein: CASSYLPGTGNTEAFF.

The chain uses TRBV5-1 and TRBJ2-5; the match to TRBD1 covers 8 bases. Germline loops: CDR1 SGHRS, CDR2 YFSETQ. Trimming took 1 base from V and 0 from J; bases not matched to a gene: 8. The CDR3 is made up of 17 amino acids. The DNA for the CDR3 is TGCGCCAGCAGCTTGCCAGGACAGGGTGCCAACCAAGAGACCCAGTACTTC. Translated, it gives CASSLPGQGANQETQYF.

A few counts support this clone. This chain joins TRBV7-6 and TRBJ2-1; 10 nucleotides line up with TRBD2. Germline V gene sequence: CDR1 SGHVS, CDR2 FNYEAQ. This CDR3 region has 18 residues. V lost 1 base and J lost 1; bases outside the gene matches: 7. The CDR3 DNA reads TGTGCCAGCAGCTTAGACCCCCCGGGACTAGCGTCCTACAATGAGCAGTTCTTC. Translation gives CASSLDPPGLASYNEQFF.

The chain links TRBV7-9 to TRBJ1-1; D is possibly TRBD1 (5 bases). This CDR3 has 13 amino acids. Trimming left V 4 bases short and J 1 base short, with 7 bases between. CDR1 and CDR2 (germline): SEHNR, FQNEAQ (reference sequence). The CDR3 reads CASSSGQNTEAFF. CDR3 bases: TGTGCCAGCAGCTCAGGACAGAACACTGAAGCTTTCTTT.

The chain recombines TRBV6-6 with TRBJ2-3; 15 bases match TRBD2. V shed 4 bases, J shed 5 bases, and the junction held 4 bases outside the gene matches. Germline CDR1 and CDR2: MNHNY and SVGAGI (reference sequence). The CDR3 runs 16 residues. CDR3 sequence reads: CASSWTSGRAIDTQYF. The CDR3 DNA reads TGTGCCAGCAGTTGGACTAGCGGGAGGGCCATAGATACGCAGTATTTT.